These 2 T cell receptor beta chains came from one sample sequenced in a study of blood T cell repertoires in COVID-19. Sequencing used immunoSEQ multiplex PCR; TCRdb keeps in-frame clones, though not all of them. The table has around 94,000 clones, around 90% seen once. Sequencing was done on a sample of peripheral blood. The receptors originated from a man aged 50 to 59 with active COVID-19.

The chain couples TRBV7-9 to TRBJ2-1, with a weak D call TRBD1 (5 bases). This CDR3 contains 16 residues. Germline values: CDR1 SEHNR, CDR2 FQNEAQ (reference sequence). The ends were cut back, 5 bases at V and 5 bases at J, with 19 bases in the middle. The CDR3 loop reads CASSPQFQGRDNEQFF. In DNA form, the CDR3 reads TGTGCCAGCAGCCCACAGTTCCAGGGAAGGGACAATGAGCAGTTCTTC.

The chain has TRBV7-2 and TRBJ2-5; 9 positions match TRBD1. The germline gives CDR1 SGHTA, CDR2 FQGNSA. Trimming cost V 5 bases and J 5 bases; bases outside gene matches: 3. The CDR3 spans 13 residues. The CDR3 loop is CASSRGQGETQYF. CDR3 bases: TGTGCCAGCAGCCGGGGACAGGGCGAGACCCAGTACTTC.